What follows are 2 T cell receptor beta chains derived from one specimen sequenced in a study of blood T cell repertoires in COVID-19. Libraries were prepared by immunoSEQ multiplex PCR; TCRdb keeps only in-frame clonotypes and omits some of them. The sample includes 350,000 to 400,000 clones, 70% to 90% of them seen just once. The sequenced sample consisted of PBMCs or T cells enriched from blood (not recorded which). The receptors derive from a woman aged 30 to 39 with acute COVID-19.

The J gene is TRBJ2-7, the V gene TRBV15; D is perhaps TRBD1 (5 bases). The CDR3 totals 14 residues. V lost 0 bases, J lost 2 bases, and 8 bases lay in between. The germline CDR1 and CDR2 sequences are LNHNV and YYDKDF (reference sequence). CDR3 sequence: CATSRETGAYEQYF. In DNA form, the CDR3 reads TGTGCCACCAGCAGAGAAACAGGAGCCTACGAGCAGTACTTC.

V gene TRBV28 combines with J gene TRBJ1-1; weak D call: TRBD1 (5 bases). This CDR3 is built from 14 residues. V shed 6 bases and J shed 4 bases, with 15 bases lying between them. Germline CDR1 MDHEN, CDR2 SYDVKM. CDR3 loop: CASRRTGGTTEAFF. The CDR3 DNA sequence: TGTGCCAGCAGACGGACCGGGGGGACCACTGAAGCTTTCTTT.